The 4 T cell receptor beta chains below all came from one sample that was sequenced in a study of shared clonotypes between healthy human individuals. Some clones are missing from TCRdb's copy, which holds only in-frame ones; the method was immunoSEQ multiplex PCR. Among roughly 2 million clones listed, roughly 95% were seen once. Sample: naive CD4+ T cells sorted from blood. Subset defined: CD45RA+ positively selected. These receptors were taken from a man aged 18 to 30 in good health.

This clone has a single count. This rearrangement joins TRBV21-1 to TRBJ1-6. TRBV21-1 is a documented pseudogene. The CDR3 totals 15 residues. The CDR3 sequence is CASSKQAGNNSPLHF. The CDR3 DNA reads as TGTGCCAGCAGCAAACAGGCCGGGAATAATTCACCCCTCCACTTT.

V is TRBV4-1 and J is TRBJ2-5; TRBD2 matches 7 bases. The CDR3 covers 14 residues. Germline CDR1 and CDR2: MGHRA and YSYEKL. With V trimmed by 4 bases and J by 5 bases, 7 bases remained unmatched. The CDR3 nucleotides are TGCGCCAGCAGCCCGGTCTTGCGGGGGGAGACCCAGTACTTC. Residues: CASSPVLRGETQYF.

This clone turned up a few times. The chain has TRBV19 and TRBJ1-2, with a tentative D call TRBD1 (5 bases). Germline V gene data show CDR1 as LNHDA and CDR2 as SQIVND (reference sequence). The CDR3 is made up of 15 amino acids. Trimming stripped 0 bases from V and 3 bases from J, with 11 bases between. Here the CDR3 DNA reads TGTGCCAGTAGTATAGAATTGTTCAGGGACTATGGCTACACCTTC. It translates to CASSIELFRDYGYTF.

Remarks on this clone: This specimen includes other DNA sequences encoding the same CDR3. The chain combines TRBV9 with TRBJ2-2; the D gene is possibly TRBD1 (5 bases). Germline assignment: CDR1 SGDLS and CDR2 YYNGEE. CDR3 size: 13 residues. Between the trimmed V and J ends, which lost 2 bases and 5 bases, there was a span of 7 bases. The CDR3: CASSVQGTGELFF. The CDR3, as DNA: TGTGCCAGCAGCGTTCAGGGTACCGGGGAGCTGTTTTTT.